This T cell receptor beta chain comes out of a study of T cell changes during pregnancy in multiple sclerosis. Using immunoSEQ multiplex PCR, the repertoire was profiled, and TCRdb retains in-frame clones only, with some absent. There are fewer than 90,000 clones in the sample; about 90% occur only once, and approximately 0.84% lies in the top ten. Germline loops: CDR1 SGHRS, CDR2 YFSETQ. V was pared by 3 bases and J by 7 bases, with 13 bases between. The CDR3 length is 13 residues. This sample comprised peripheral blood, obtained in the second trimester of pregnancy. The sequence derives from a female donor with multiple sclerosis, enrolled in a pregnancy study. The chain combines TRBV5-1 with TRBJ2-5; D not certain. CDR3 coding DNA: TGCGCCAGCAGCTCGACCGGGTCCGGGACCCAGTACTTC. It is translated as CASSSTGSGTQYF.